This paragraph covers one T cell receptor beta chain sequence. This sample was included in a study of shared clonotypes between healthy human individuals. As defined, naive CD8 cells were CD45RO-negative and positively selected for CCR7, with terminally differentiated effector memory CD45RA+ cells excluded. Generated by immunoSEQ multiplex PCR, the TCRdb table keeps only in-frame clones and is missing some. Of about 2 million clones listed, approximately 94% are singletons. CDR3 length: 14 amino acids. Germline-derived CDR1 and CDR2 are SGHVS and FNYEAQ. V shed 5 bases and J shed 5 bases, with 15 bases lying between them.

This rearrangement joins TRBV7-6 to TRBJ2-5, with D perhaps matching TRBD1 or TRBD2 (5 bases each). The sample taken for sequencing was naive CD8+ T cells sorted from blood. This receptor was taken from a man between 18 and 35 years old in good health. Written as DNA, the CDR3 is TGTGCCAGCAGCACGTACGGGGCTAGGGAGACCCAGTACTTC. Its protein is CASSTYGARETQYF.